Following are 20 T cell receptor beta chains from one sample sequenced in a study of T cells in Graves' hyperthyroidism and ophthalmopathy (dated by TCRdb to the late 2010s). The library was prepared using multiplex PCR. The reads were generated on an Illumina HiSeq 2000. TCR beta CDR3 regions were amplified from RNA transcripts. The first round of RT-PCR for the TCR CDR3 was performed with the HTBI primer set and the Qiagen OneStep RT-PCR kit. TCRdb reprocessed the public reads (quality trimming at Q25 with fastp, clone calling with MiXCR) and kept in-frame beta chains. Identical CDR3 protein sequences are pooled into one entry, listed with their most common genes and DNA. This sample is represented by 300,000 to 450,000 distinct CDR3 sequences; roughly 15% of them were singletons. Around 20% of the sample lies in the top ten. What was sequenced was blood. The receptors come from a woman under 40 with Graves' ophthalmopathy.

The chain couples TRBV20-1 to TRBJ2-2; D ambiguous. Per the germline V gene, CDR1 is DFQATT and CDR2 is SNEGSKA (reference sequence). The CDR3 runs to 14 residues. Trimming removed 0 bases from V and 6 bases from J, with 11 bases in between. In nucleotides, the CDR3 is TGCAGTGCTAGAGATGGGATTTATTCCGGGGAGCTGTTTTTT. Translating gives CSARDGIYSGELFF.

This clonotype was counted many times. The chain has TRBV3-1 and TRBJ2-7; 14 bases match TRBD2. Trimming took 4 bases from V and 4 from J; bases not matched to a gene: 6. The germline CDR1 and CDR2 sequences are LGHDT and YNNKEL (reference sequence). This CDR3 is 16 amino acids long. The CDR3 loop reads CASSPRLAGGRYEQYF. DNA for the CDR3: TGTGCCAGCAGCCCACGACTAGCGGGGGGGCGTTACGAGCAGTACTTC.

The table lists this clonotype with many counts. The chain uses TRBV20-1 and TRBJ1-2; 10 bases are a match to TRBD1. The V and J ends lost 3 bases and 5 bases, in that order; junction bases with no gene match: 12. Germline CDR1 and CDR2: DFQATT and SNEGSKA (reference sequence). This CDR3 is built from 16 residues. The CDR3 DNA sequence: TGCAGTGCTAGGGCAAGGGACAGGGGTCTACAGTATGGCTACACCTTC. Translation: CSARARDRGLQYGYTF.

The J gene is TRBJ1-4, the V gene TRBV7-6; 7 bases match TRBD1. Losses at the gene ends were 2 bases for V and 4 bases for J; bases not matched to a gene: 10. CDR1 is SGHVS, CDR2 FNYEAQ, per germline. The CDR3 has 17 amino acids. The DNA of the CDR3 is TGTGCCAGCAGCTTAACGCACGGGCAGGGGGATAATGAAAAACTGTTTTTT. This gives the protein CASSLTHGQGDNEKLFF.

In the case of this clonotype: At one boundary the junction diverges from the germline segment, which might be a read error. This chain links TRBV12-3 or TRBV12-4 with TRBJ1-2, with D hard to call. The CDR3 contains 12 residues. Written as DNA, the CDR3 is TGTGCCAGTAGTCTCGGAGTAAGTGGCCACACCTTC. Translating it yields CASSLGVSGHTF.

This clonotype occurred many times. The CDR3 sequence is CASSRSGAYEQYF. The CDR3 bases are TGTGCCAGCAGCCGAAGCGGCGCATACGAGCAGTACTTC. This chain connects TRBV7-2 to TRBJ2-7; D is possibly TRBD2 (5 bases). Germline lookup yields CDR1 SGHTA and CDR2 FQGNSA. Trimming pared 5 bases from V and 4 bases from J, leaving 12 bases between. The CDR3 length is 13 residues.

The chain has TRBV12-5 and TRBJ1-1; no clear D gene. The V end lost 1 base, the J end lost 7 bases, and 7 bases lay between the germline ends. This CDR3 region has 12 residues. Germline CDR1 LGHNT, CDR2 FRNRAP. Here the CDR3 DNA reads TGTGCTAGTGGTTTGGACCGGGGTGAAGCTTTCTTT. It codes for CASGLDRGEAFF.

This clonotype was counted ten times or more. This rearrangement joins TRBV10-3 to TRBJ2-7, with D possibly being TRBD1 (5 bases). The CDR3 contains 12 residues. V gave up 8 bases and J gave up 3 bases, with 11 bases separating them. Germline-derived CDR1 and CDR2 are ENHRY and SYGVKD. CDR3 nucleotide sequence: TGTGCCATCTCTACAGGTGGCTACGAGCAGTACTTC. Protein sequence: CAISTGGYEQYF.

This clonotype was detected a few times. The chain has TRBV9 and TRBJ2-2; TRBD2 matches 10 bases. CDR3 length: 15 amino acids. The junction had 5 bases not matched to a gene; V was cut back by 4 bases and J by 5 bases. The germline gives CDR1 SGDLS, CDR2 YYNGEE. The CDR3 nucleotides are TGTGCCAGCAGCCCGGGAGCGGGGGGGACCGGGGAGCTGTTTTTT. Protein product: CASSPGAGGTGELFF. The full variable domain, with the rest looked up from reference TRBV9 and TRBJ2-2, is DSGVTQTPKHLITATGQRVTLRCSPRSGDLSVYWYQQSLDQGLQFLIQYYNGEERAKGNILERFSAQQFPDLHSELNLSSLELGDSALYFCASSPGAGGTGELFFGEGSRLTVL.

The chain recombines TRBV24-1 with TRBJ2-1; no definite D call. The V gene lost 7 bases and the J gene lost 12 bases, with 15 bases spanning the gap. Germline-derived CDR1 and CDR2 are KGHDR and SFDVKD. The CDR3 runs to 12 residues. Here the CDR3 reads CATSLDGLGQFF. The CDR3 coding sequence is TGTGCCACCAGCTTAGACGGATTGGGGCAGTTCTTC.

This clonotype came up many times. The chain carries TRBV5-5 and TRBJ2-3; 9 positions agree with TRBD1. There are 18 residues in the CDR3. V lost 2 bases, J lost 6 bases, and 16 bases stayed unmatched. CDR1 and CDR2 (germline): SGHKS, YYEKEE (reference sequence). The CDR3 is CASSLPQGAQTLIDTQYF. Written as DNA, the CDR3 is TGTGCCAGCAGCTTACCACAGGGGGCACAAACCCTCATTGATACGCAGTATTTT.

The rearrangement links TRBV20-1 to TRBJ2-3, with D possibly being TRBD1 or TRBD2 (5 bases each). The CDR3 length is 13 residues. The ends were cut back, 3 bases at V and 4 bases at J, with 11 bases in the middle. Germline CDR1 is DFQATT and CDR2 is SNEGSKA (reference sequence). DNA for the CDR3: TGCAGTGCTAGTGGGGGTTGGCCAGATACGCAGTATTTT. Translating it yields CSASGGWPDTQYF.

This clonotype was observed many times. V usage is TRBV20-1 and J usage is TRBJ2-5; D remains ambiguous. Trimming removed 6 bases from V and 10 bases from J, with 12 bases in between. From germline, CDR1 is DFQATT and CDR2 SNEGSKA (reference sequence). This CDR3 spans 10 amino acids. The CDR3 loop reads CSAFDVGQYF. CDR3 DNA: TGCAGTGCCTTCGACGTCGGCCAGTACTTC.

At least ten counts were recorded for this clonotype. The chain is built from TRBV28 and TRBJ2-7; the D gene is possibly TRBD2 (6 bases). Looked up from germline, CDR1 is MDHEN and CDR2 is SYDVKM. This CDR3 region has 13 residues. The V gene lost 10 bases and the J gene lost 3 bases, with 16 bases spanning the gap. Here the CDR3 reads CATGPGGLYEQYF. The CDR3 DNA sequence: TGTGCCACCGGACCCGGGGGACTCTACGAGCAGTACTTC.

Many counts were recorded for this clonotype. The chain carries TRBV2 and TRBJ2-3; 15 nucleotides match TRBD2. Germline-derived CDR1 and CDR2 are SNHLY and FYNNEI. The CDR3 is 17 amino acids. V trimming: 5 bases; J trimming: 2 bases; junction bases outside the gene matches: 5. CDR3: CASSPGLAGGPTDTQYF. The CDR3 DNA sequence: TGTGCCAGCAGTCCGGGACTAGCGGGGGGACCCACAGATACGCAGTATTTT.

This clonotype was observed many times. The genes are TRBV7-9 and TRBJ2-7, with D unclear. Per the germline V gene, CDR1 is SEHNR and CDR2 is FQNEAQ (reference sequence). V lost 1 base, J lost 5 bases, and 6 bases lay in between. The CDR3 has 12 amino acids. CDR3 coding DNA: TGTGCCAGCAGCTTAGTTGGAAACGAGCAGTACTTC. It encodes CASSLVGNEQYF.

This clonotype was seen at least ten times. The V and J genes are TRBV28 and TRBJ2-5; 10 positions match TRBD2. CDR1 is MDHEN and CDR2 is SYDVKM in the germline V gene. V lost 7 bases to trimming and J lost 2 bases; unmatched junction nucleotides: 7. The length of the CDR3 is 15 residues. CDR3 bases: TGTGCCAGCATCCTTAGCGGGGGGAGTCAAGAGACCCAGTACTTC. Translation: CASILSGGSQETQYF.

Many counts were recorded for this clonotype. This sequence joins TRBV6-1 and TRBJ1-5, with TRBD1 identical over 8 bases. This CDR3 is built from 15 residues. Trimming took 6 bases from V and 7 from J; bases not matched to a gene: 11. Germline V gives CDR1 MNHNS, CDR2 SASEGT. The CDR3 here is CASRPQGGSGQPQHF. CDR3 DNA sequence: TGTGCCAGCAGGCCACAGGGGGGCTCGGGGCAGCCCCAGCATTTT.

V and J are TRBV24-1 and TRBJ2-1; 9 bases align to TRBD2. Trimming at V came to 9 bases and at J to 3 bases, leaving 8 bases not matched to a gene. The germline CDR1 and CDR2 sequences are KGHDR and SFDVKD. The CDR3 sequence is 15 residues long. The CDR3 here is CATAGGGGFYNEQFF. CDR3 coding DNA: TGTGCCACCGCGGGGGGGGGGGGCTTCTACAATGAGCAGTTCTTC.

This clonotype showed up just a few times. This chain joins TRBV5-6 and TRBJ2-7; D is unresolved. The CDR3 runs 13 residues. Trimming took 6 bases from V and 7 from J, leaving 17 bases between them. Germline assignment: CDR1 SGHDT and CDR2 YYEEEE. The CDR3 loop is CASTPSVKREQYF. CDR3 nucleotide sequence: TGTGCCAGCACCCCAAGTGTAAAGAGGGAGCAGTACTTC.